This TCR gamma chain was recovered during a study of gamma-delta T cells after stem cell transplantation (dated by TCRdb to 2016 to 2017). As a fraction of the sample, this clone is medium-sized (0.01 to 0.1%). Its antigen target is currently unknown. Base qualities were left out, and no much larger clone turns up one base away. Libraries were prepared through RT-PCR. TCRdb names Illumina MiSeq as the instrument used. TCRdb reprocessed the public data with the CATT caller; entries with the same nucleotide sequence were combined afterwards. A total of over 1,500 gamma-chain clones appear in this sample, less than 3.5% of them only once. The ten largest clones take up 25% to 35% of the sample. The CDR1 and CDR2 encoded by the germline V gene (reference sequence) are VTNTFY and YDVSTARD. From its cysteine to its phenylalanine, the CDR3 spans 14 amino acids. The sequence is cut down to CDR3 DNA, 42 bases in frame from base 1. The germline V end is reduced by 0 bases and the J end by 1 base; junction bases left unmatched: 3.

The chain links TRGV3 with TRGJ1 or TRGJ2. Sequencing used gamma-delta T cells. The receptor's source is a human donor. It is not recorded whose cells these are; they may come from a transplant donor. The CDR3 region has the sequence CATWDRLNYYKKLF. The sequence in DNA is TGTGCCACCTGGGACAGGCTCAATTATTATAAGAAACTCTTT.